This T cell receptor beta chain was sequenced in a study of identical twins. TCRdb called the 5' RACE reads again in MiXCR, with one record for every CDR3 protein. The profile shows 1.5 million to 2 million distinct CDR3 sequences, around a third of them singletons. Germline loops: CDR1 MNHNS, CDR2 SASEGT. This CDR3 contains 17 residues. With 0 bases removed from V and 0 bases from J, the gap between germline ends came to 12 bases. For this clonotype: What it binds is not known.

Overall study results and limits: Zero-insertion results could be subject to partial confounding by invariant MAIT and iNKT cells. The study drew conclusions from cross-sectional statistical analysis, not from following the same donors. Models, which agreed with sharing between unrelated individuals, nonetheless underestimated the out-of-frame TCR alpha sharing seen in monozygotic twins. Out-of-frame alpha sequences common to twins exhibited a surplus of low generation probability.

The receptor comes from a newborn girl in good health. The specimen sequenced was cord blood. V is TRBV6-1 and J is TRBJ2-1; D remains unclear. This chain's CDR3 is CASSEALGLGSYNEQFF. The CDR3 DNA reads as TGTGCCAGCAGTGAAGCGCTGGGGTTGGGCTCCTACAATGAGCAGTTCTTC.